Listed here are 31 T cell receptor beta chains from one sample, sequenced in a study of cytotoxic CD8 clonotypes in ibrutinib-treated CLL. The protocol was immunoSEQ multiplex PCR, while the TCRdb copy is restricted to in-frame clones and leaves out a portion. The data contain 150,000 to 200,000 clones, 81% of them singletons. Sequences were derived from PBMCs, sampled after 12 months of ibrutinib treatment. The receptors originated from a human donor with chronic lymphocytic leukemia.

Remarks on this clone: A much larger clone differs by one base, so this may be a read error. J is TRBJ1-1 and V is TRBV11-2; D uncertain. Trimming stripped 1 base from V and 10 bases from J, with 16 bases between. The CDR3 totals 14 residues. Per the germline V gene, CDR1 is SGHAT and CDR2 is FQNNGV. The CDR3 sequence: CASSLGSGPEGAFF. The CDR3 DNA reads as TGTGCCAGCAGCTTAGGGAGCGGACCAGAGGGAGCTTTCTTT.

Comments on this clone: A much bigger clone sits one base away, suggesting this may be a read error. The same CDR3 arises from other DNA sequences in this sample as well. The rearrangement uses TRBV6-5 and TRBJ2-7, with D unresolved. Trimming took off 7 bases at V and 3 bases at J, with 16 bases between the two ends. Germline CDR1 reads MNHEY; CDR2 reads SVGAGI. This CDR3 is built from 14 residues. The CDR3 region has the DNA TGTGCCAGCACCAACAGAGCCTCCCTCTACGAGCAGTACTTC. Its translation is CASTNRASLYEQYF.

V and J are TRBV11-1 and TRBJ2-1, with unresolved D. CDR3 length: 14 amino acids. Germline V gives CDR1 SGHAT, CDR2 FQDESV (reference sequence). V shed 2 bases and J shed 2 bases, with 7 bases lying between them. The CDR3 is CASSLTLTYNEQFF. The CDR3 coding sequence is TGTGCCAGCAGCTTAACACTAACCTACAATGAGCAGTTCTTC. The full variable domain, with the rest looked up from reference TRBV11-1 and TRBJ2-1, is EAEVAQSPRYKITEKSQAVAFWCDPISGHATLYWYRQILGQGPELLVQFQDESVVDDSQLPKDRFSAERLKGVDSTLKIQPAELGDSAMYLCASSLTLTYNEQFFGPGTRLTVL.

This sequence joins TRBV7-8 and TRBJ2-2, with a weak D call TRBD2 (5 bases). The CDR3 is 17 residues long. V was trimmed by 2 bases and J by 5 bases, leaving 18 bases between them. Germline CDR1 SGHVS, CDR2 FQNEAQ. CDR3 region: CASSLRSSGGGTGELFF. CDR3 coding DNA: TGTGCCAGCAGCTTACGGTCGTCAGGTGGAGGAACCGGGGAGCTGTTTTTT.

The rearrangement joins TRBV10-3 to TRBJ2-1, with 12 positions matching TRBD1. CDR1 and CDR2 from the germline V gene are ENHRY and SYGVKD. This CDR3 is built from 14 residues. The junction had 3 bases not matched to a gene; V was cut back by 6 bases and J by 6 bases. CDR3 in DNA: TGTGCCATCAGGACGGGACAGGGGGCCAATGAGCAGTTCTTC. The encoded protein is CAIRTGQGANEQFF.

The V call is TRBV5-1, the J call TRBJ2-3, with TRBD2 identical over 12 bases. V lost 3 bases, J lost 0 bases, and 11 bases stayed unmatched. This CDR3 has 19 amino acids. Germline values: CDR1 SGHRS, CDR2 YFSETQ. The CDR3 DNA follows: TGCGCCAGCAGCTATAGACTAGCGGGAGTAGGGGCTAGCACAGATACGCAGTATTTT. Protein sequence: CASSYRLAGVGASTDTQYF. Full variable domain (outside the CDR3, taken from reference TRBV5-1 and TRBJ2-3): KAGVTQTPRYLIKTRGQQVTLSCSPISGHRSVSWYQQTPGQGLQFLFEYFSETQRNKGNFPGRFSGRQFSNSRSEMNVSTLELGDSALYLCASSYRLAGVGASTDTQYFGPGTRLTVL.

The chain recombines TRBV6-5 with TRBJ2-7; 8 bases are shared with TRBD2. Looked up from germline, CDR1 is MNHEY and CDR2 is SVGAGI. With V trimmed by 0 bases and J by 3 bases, 4 bases remained unmatched. The CDR3 spans 15 residues. The CDR3 protein is CASSYSSGSLYEQYF. CDR3 bases: TGTGCCAGCAGTTACTCGAGCGGGAGTCTCTACGAGCAGTACTTC.

In DNA form, the CDR3 reads TGTGCCAGCAGCCCATTTTATAGCAATCAGCCCCAGCATTTT. This sequence encodes CASSPFYSNQPQHF. The rearrangement links TRBV7-2 to TRBJ1-5; D is unclear. The CDR3 runs 14 residues. The germline gives CDR1 SGHTA, CDR2 FQGNSA. Trimming left V 5 bases short and J 0 bases short, with 8 bases between.

The chain has TRBV28 and TRBJ1-5; possibly TRBD1 for D (6 bases). The CDR3 contains 14 residues. V shed 6 bases and J shed 4 bases, with 13 bases lying between them. Germline CDR1 MDHEN, CDR2 SYDVKM. CDR3 nucleotides: TGTGCCAGCAGCTCGGGACATTCTAATCAGCCCCAGCATTTT. This encodes CASSSGHSNQPQHF.

This sequence joins TRBV5-1 and TRBJ1-2, with no clear D. With 0 bases removed from V and 4 bases from J, the gap between germline ends came to 13 bases. The germline CDR1 and CDR2 sequences are SGHRS and YFSETQ. CDR3 length: 15 amino acids. This CDR3 is CASSLGWTEGYGYTF. The CDR3 DNA follows: TGCGCCAGCAGCTTGGGGTGGACGGAAGGCTATGGCTACACCTTC.

This chain links TRBV4-1 with TRBJ1-2, with D maybe TRBD1 (6 bases). V dropped 6 bases and J dropped 4 bases, with 18 bases sitting between them. The CDR3 runs 15 residues. Germline CDR1 and CDR2: MGHRA and YSYEKL. CDR3 DNA sequence: TGCGCCAGCAGGATCCTTGGGACATCTCCCTATGGCTACACCTTC. Amino acids: CASRILGTSPYGYTF.

The CDR3 DNA sequence: TGTGCCAGCAGCCTGTCCCAGGGTTCCTACGAGCAGTACTTC. It specifies CASSLSQGSYEQYF. V gene TRBV9 combines with J gene TRBJ2-7; the D gene is possibly TRBD1 (5 bases). CDR1 is SGDLS and CDR2 is YYNGEE in the germline V gene. Between the trimmed V and J ends, which lost 4 bases and 1 base, there was a span of 12 bases. This CDR3 has 14 amino acids.

The rearrangement uses TRBV4-1 and TRBJ2-2, with unresolved D. This CDR3 is built from 17 residues. Germline CDR1 reads MGHRA; CDR2 reads YSYEKL. Trimming removed 3 bases from V and 1 base from J, with 15 bases in between. This CDR3 is CASSQRSMSENTGELFF. The CDR3 region has the DNA TGCGCCAGCAGCCAGCGTTCAATGAGTGAGAACACCGGGGAGCTGTTTTTT.

V is TRBV7-8 and J is TRBJ2-3; possible D gene TRBD2, 5 bases. The CDR3 spans 14 residues. Trimming removed 5 bases from V and 4 bases from J, with 13 bases in between. Germline CDR1 SGHVS, CDR2 FQNEAQ. This CDR3 is CASSRGRGADTQYF. The CDR3 nucleotides are TGTGCCAGCAGCCGAGGGAGAGGCGCAGATACGCAGTATTTT. The entire variable domain, with the rest obtained from reference TRBV7-8 and TRBJ2-3, is as follows: GAGVSQSPRYKVAKRGQDVALRCDPISGHVSLFWYQQALGQGPEFLTYFQNEAQLDKSGLPSDRFFAERPEGSVSTLKIQRTQQEDSAVYLCASSRGRGADTQYFGPGTRLTVL.

This sequence joins TRBV6-1 and TRBJ1-2, with TRBD1 identical over 7 bases. The CDR3 is 15 amino acids. The ends lost 7 bases at V and 5 bases at J; junction bases unmatched: 13. Germline V gene sequence: CDR1 MNHNS, CDR2 SASEGT. The DNA of the CDR3 is TGTGCCAGCATGGACTCGGGACAGACTATATATGGCTACACCTTC. Translation: CASMDSGQTIYGYTF.

This clone was seen more than once but under ten times. The V and J genes are TRBV18 and TRBJ1-1, with 7 bases that match TRBD1. The germline V gene encodes CDR1 KGHSH and CDR2 LQKENI. V trimming: 3 bases; J trimming: 8 bases; junction bases outside the gene matches: 6. The CDR3 is made up of 13 amino acids. The CDR3 region is CASSPSDRTEAFF. CDR3 DNA sequence: TGTGCCAGCTCACCTTCGGACAGGACCGAAGCTTTCTTT.

This rearrangement joins TRBV30 to TRBJ1-1, with D unresolved. The germline CDR1 and CDR2 sequences are GTSNPN and SVGIG (reference sequence). This CDR3 comprises 11 residues. The V gene lost 3 bases and the J gene lost 11 bases, with 13 bases spanning the gap. The chain's CDR3 is CAWSPPPGAFF. The DNA of the CDR3 is TGTGCCTGGAGCCCTCCGCCCGGGGCTTTCTTT.

This clone was counted a single time. The genes are TRBV30 and TRBJ2-5, with 7 nucleotides matching TRBD2. The germline V gene encodes CDR1 GTSNPN and CDR2 SVGIG (reference sequence). With 0 bases clipped from V and 4 bases from J, the junction kept 2 bases outside the gene matches. This CDR3 contains 13 residues. CDR3 region: CAWSVGLGETQYF. In nucleotides, the CDR3 is TGTGCCTGGAGTGTCGGACTAGGAGAGACCCAGTACTTC.

V is TRBV18 and J is TRBJ1-4; 8 positions match TRBD1. The germline V gene has CDR1 KGHSH and CDR2 LQKENI. The CDR3 is 15 amino acids. V lost 2 bases to trimming and J lost 11 bases; unmatched junction nucleotides: 10. CDR3 amino acids: CASSPTIGQGFKLFF. The CDR3 bases are TGTGCCAGCTCACCAACGATCGGACAGGGTTTTAAACTGTTTTTT.

V is TRBV19 and J is TRBJ1-4; D is ambiguous. The CDR3 loop spans 13 amino acids. V was clipped by 6 bases and J by 7 bases, with 12 bases between them. Germline-derived CDR1 and CDR2 are LNHDA and SQIVND (reference sequence). CDR3: CASRRVGSEKLFF. CDR3 DNA: TGTGCCAGTAGGAGGGTTGGGAGTGAAAAACTGTTTTTT.

The chain is built from TRBV27 and TRBJ2-4; unclear D gene. V lost 0 bases and J 0 bases, leaving 12 bases between the germline ends. Per the germline V gene, CDR1 is MNHEY and CDR2 is SMNVEV (reference sequence). The CDR3 loop spans 17 amino acids. CDR3 protein: CASSLSVSSRAKNIQYF. CDR3 bases: TGTGCCAGCAGTTTATCGGTCAGTTCTCGAGCCAAAAACATTCAGTACTTC.

This chain connects TRBV5-1 to TRBJ2-1; D might be TRBD2 (6 bases). Germline CDR1 and CDR2: SGHRS and YFSETQ. The V gene lost 1 base and the J gene lost 1 base, with 12 bases spanning the gap. CDR3 length: 16 amino acids. Here the CDR3 DNA reads TGCGCCAGCAGCTTGATGCCTAGCGTTTCCTACAATGAGCAGTTCTTC. Residues: CASSLMPSVSYNEQFF.

Only a few counts were recorded for this clone. This chain links TRBV7-2 with TRBJ1-3; D unclear. Germline CDR1 reads SGHTA; CDR2 reads FQGNSA. V dropped 4 bases and J dropped 3 bases, with 4 bases sitting between them. The CDR3 is 12 amino acids. CDR3 loop: CASSYSGNTIYF. CDR3 DNA sequence: TGTGCCAGCAGCTATAGTGGAAACACCATATATTTT.

A few counts support this clone. J is TRBJ1-2 and V is TRBV9; no clear D. This CDR3 has 16 amino acids. V was clipped by 1 base and J by 2 bases, with 15 bases between them. The germline gives CDR1 SGDLS, CDR2 YYNGEE. CDR3 protein: CASSVRQATENYGYTF. DNA for the CDR3: TGTGCCAGCAGCGTACGTCAGGCGACGGAGAACTATGGCTACACCTTC.

The chain is built from TRBV13 and TRBJ2-7; D unclear. Germline CDR1 PRHDT, CDR2 FYEKMQ (reference sequence). V was pared by 4 bases and J by 1 base, with 14 bases between. This CDR3 contains 15 residues. CDR3 sequence (DNA): TGTGCCAGCAGCTCCGGGCCGTTGGGGTCCTACGAGCAGTACTTC. Its translation is CASSSGPLGSYEQYF.

This chain joins TRBV5-4 and TRBJ2-5, with 8 bases matching TRBD1. CDR1 is SGHNT, CDR2 YYREEE, per germline (reference sequence). The V gene end was trimmed by 3 bases and the J gene end by 4 bases; junction bases not matched to a gene: 11. The CDR3 contains 16 residues. In DNA form, the CDR3 reads TGTGCCAGCAGCTCGGGACAGGTTTTTAGTGGAGAGACCCAGTACTTC. Translating it yields CASSSGQVFSGETQYF. The whole variable domain, remainder taken from reference TRBV5-4 and TRBJ2-5, is ETGVTQSPTHLIKTRGQQVTLRCSSQSGHNTVSWYQQALGQGPQFIFQYYREEENGRGNFPPRFSGLQFPNYSSELNVNALELDDSALYLCASSSGQVFSGETQYFGPGTRLLVL.

V usage is TRBV5-1 and J usage is TRBJ2-7; 9 positions agree with TRBD1. With 3 bases clipped from V and 1 base from J, the junction kept 5 bases outside the gene matches. The germline gives CDR1 SGHRS, CDR2 YFSETQ. This CDR3 is 15 amino acids long. CDR3 sequence reads: CASSSPGQGSYEQYF. In DNA form, the CDR3 reads TGCGCCAGCAGCTCTCCGGGACAGGGTTCCTACGAGCAGTACTTC.

This clone occurred a few times. This chain links TRBV6-1 with TRBJ1-6; no clear D. In germline, CDR1 is MNHNS, CDR2 SASEGT. The CDR3 runs to 13 residues. V was cut by 7 bases and J by 5 bases, with 9 bases left in between. The CDR3 region is CASTKLHNSPLHF. The CDR3 DNA is TGTGCCAGCACTAAGCTCCATAATTCACCCCTCCACTTT.

This chain connects TRBV10-3 to TRBJ2-5, with D possibly TRBD1 on 5 matching bases. Trimming took off 3 bases at V and 1 base at J, with 12 bases between the two ends. From germline, CDR1 is ENHRY and CDR2 SYGVKD. This CDR3 has 15 amino acids. The CDR3 loop is CAISDPTVPQETQYF. For the CDR3, the DNA is TGTGCCATCAGTGACCCGACAGTACCCCAAGAGACCCAGTACTTC.

This clone was seen a single time. The V and J genes are TRBV28 and TRBJ2-5; 10 bases fit TRBD2. V trimming: 6 bases; J trimming: 0 bases; junction bases outside the gene matches: 4. Germline V gene data show CDR1 as MDHEN and CDR2 as SYDVKM. This CDR3 spans 15 amino acids. CDR3 in amino acids: CASSGLAVNQETQYF. For the CDR3, the DNA is TGTGCCAGCAGCGGACTAGCGGTAAACCAAGAGACCCAGTACTTC.

The CDR3 region has the DNA TGTGCCAGCTCACCACCTCGACAGGGGGTTACGGGTAGGACTGAAGCTTTCTTT. Its translation is CASSPPRQGVTGRTEAFF. The chain combines TRBV18 with TRBJ1-1; TRBD1 matches at 9 bases. The CDR3 consists of 18 residues. Germline loops: CDR1 KGHSH, CDR2 LQKENI. J lost 5 bases, V lost 0 bases, and 13 bases had no gene match.